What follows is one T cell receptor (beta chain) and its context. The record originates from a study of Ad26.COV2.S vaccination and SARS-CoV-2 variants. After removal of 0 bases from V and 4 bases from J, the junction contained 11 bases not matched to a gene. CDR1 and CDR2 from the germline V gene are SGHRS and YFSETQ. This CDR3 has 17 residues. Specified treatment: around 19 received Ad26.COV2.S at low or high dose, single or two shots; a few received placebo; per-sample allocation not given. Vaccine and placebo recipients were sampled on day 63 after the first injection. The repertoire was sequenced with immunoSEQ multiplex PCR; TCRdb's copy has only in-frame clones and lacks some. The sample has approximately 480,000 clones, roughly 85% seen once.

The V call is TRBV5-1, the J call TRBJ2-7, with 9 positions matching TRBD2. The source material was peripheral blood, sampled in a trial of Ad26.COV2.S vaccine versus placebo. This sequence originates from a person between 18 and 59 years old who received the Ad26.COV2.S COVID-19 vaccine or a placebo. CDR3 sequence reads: CASSLESGTSYPYEQYF. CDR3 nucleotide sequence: TGCGCCAGCAGCTTGGAGAGCGGGACTAGCTATCCTTACGAGCAGTACTTC.